This T cell receptor (beta chain) was identified during a study of low-dose radiotherapy and immunotherapy resistance in tumors. Study-wide context: Cohort 1 received 0.5 Gy per fraction every 2 weeks, totaling 6.5 Gy.

Covering alpha and beta chains, TRAV- and TRBV-specific primers were used for the first-strand cDNA. The PCR that amplified TCRs ran for about 20 cycles, relying on a constant-region primer and a V-primer adapter. TCRdb analysed the reads with MiXCR anew, one entry per CDR3 protein. The sample has 57,000 or so distinct CDR3 sequences, about 23% seen once. Germline CDR1 is MNHNY and CDR2 is SVGAGI (reference sequence). Trimming took 6 bases from V and 8 from J, leaving 16 bases between them. The length of the CDR3 is 13 residues. Time point described: before trial treatment. The study gave donors nivolumab, ipilimumab, aspirin, low-dose cyclophosphamide and low-dose radiotherapy.

This clonotype was sampled from a male donor with prostate cancer. This specimen consisted of PBMCs, obtained before treatment. This chain links TRBV6-6 with TRBJ1-1; D may be TRBD1 (5 bases). CDR3 coding DNA: TGTGCCAGCAGCGACAGCGGACCTGGCGAAGCTTTCTTT. Translation: CASSDSGPGEAFF.